This T cell receptor beta chain originates from a study of T cell repertoires in cytomegalovirus infection. Study context: Both CMV infection and a matching HLA type were indicated by public TCR beta signatures.

The V segment lost 0 bases and the J segment 7 bases; nucleotides outside the gene matches: 8. The CDR3 runs 17 residues. Germline V gene lookup returns CDR1 LGHDT and CDR2 YNNKEL (reference sequence). Study-wide results and caveats: Pooled public TCR beta family frequency picked out CMV carriers with the relevant HLA. Dominating the ex vivo response were HLA-C-restricted CMV-specific TCR beta clonotypes.

TCRdb reanalysed the reads using MiXCR and keeps one entry per CDR3 protein. Of about 440,000 distinct CDR3 sequences listed, roughly 30% are singletons. Remarks on this clonotype: Its antigen remains unknown.

This chain uses TRBV3-1 with TRBJ1-6; TRBD1 matches 8 bases. The origin of this receptor is a human donor in good health (CMV status not recorded). Some clones in this sample may be carry-over from other donors' samples. Sequences were obtained from PBMCs. The CDR3 loop reads CASSQDVFHRGNSPLHF. The CDR3 DNA sequence: TGTGCCAGCAGCCAAGACGTTTTCCACAGGGGGAATTCACCCCTCCACTTT.